The 27 T cell receptor beta chains listed next were all sequenced from one sample in a study of blood T cell repertoires in COVID-19. Here immunoSEQ multiplex PCR was the method, and the copy in TCRdb shows in-frame clones only, minus some. The sample contains roughly 140,000 clones, roughly 89% of which appear only once. Sequenced: PBMCs or T cells enriched from blood (not recorded which). These receptors came from a woman aged 45-60 years who had been exposed to COVID-19.

The V gene is TRBV3-1 (or the pseudogene TRBV3-2), the J gene TRBJ2-1, with 9 bases that match TRBD2. The junction had 8 bases not matched to a gene; V was cut back by 0 bases and J by 5 bases. CDR3 length: 17 amino acids. From germline, CDR1 is LGHDT and CDR2 YNNKEL (reference sequence). CDR3 DNA: TGTGCCAGCAGCCAAGAGCCGTCTAGCGGGGCTAACAATGAGCAGTTCTTC. Residues: CASSQEPSSGANNEQFF.

Only one count was recorded for this clone. The chain combines TRBV5-1 with TRBJ2-5, with D maybe TRBD1 (5 bases). This CDR3 is 14 amino acids long. The V gene lost 4 bases and the J gene lost 2 bases, with 12 bases spanning the gap. In germline, CDR1 is SGHRS, CDR2 YFSETQ. CDR3: CASSVSGIQETQYF. The CDR3 DNA reads as TGCGCCAGCAGCGTTTCAGGGATTCAAGAGACCCAGTACTTC.

V is TRBV19 and J is TRBJ1-2; possibly TRBD1 for D (5 bases). The germline V gene has CDR1 LNHDA and CDR2 SQIVND (reference sequence). CDR3 length: 13 amino acids. Trimming left V 7 bases short and J 4 bases short, with 13 bases between. The CDR3 region is CASNPEGAYGYTF. CDR3 nucleotides: TGTGCCAGTAACCCGGAAGGGGCCTATGGCTACACCTTC.

The V and J genes are TRBV10-1 and TRBJ2-3, with a possible D match to TRBD2 (5 bases). V was cut by 4 bases and J by 3 bases, with 8 bases left in between. This CDR3 has 13 amino acids. Germline-derived CDR1 and CDR2 are WNHNN and SYGVQD (reference sequence). This chain's CDR3 is CASSARRTDTQYF. The DNA of the CDR3 is TGCGCCAGCAGTGCCCGGAGGACAGATACGCAGTATTTT.

The genes are TRBV9 and TRBJ2-1, with 12 bases identical to TRBD2. CDR1 is SGDLS, CDR2 YYNGEE, per germline. J gave up 6 bases and V 4 bases, and 11 bases lay outside the gene matches. This CDR3 contains 17 residues. DNA for the CDR3: TGTGCCAGCAGCCTTACTCGGACTAGCGGGGTCCTCAATGAGCAGTTCTTC. It encodes CASSLTRTSGVLNEQFF.

The chain employs TRBV6-6 and TRBJ2-3, with a possible D match to TRBD1 (6 bases). This CDR3 has 17 amino acids. The V gene lost 5 bases and the J gene lost 1 base, with 19 bases spanning the gap. Germline V lookup: CDR1 MNHNY, CDR2 SVGAGI (reference sequence). CDR3 nucleotide sequence: TGTGCCAGCAGTCCGACGGGGACAAGGACTGGCACAGATACGCAGTATTTT. This sequence encodes CASSPTGTRTGTDTQYF.

The chain carries TRBV10-3 and TRBJ2-7; possible D gene TRBD1, 5 bases. The CDR3 totals 12 residues. V lost 6 bases, J lost 1 base, and 7 bases lay in between. Per germline, CDR1 ENHRY and CDR2 SYGVKD. CDR3 sequence (DNA): TGTGCCATCAGCTCAGGGTCCTACGAGCAGTACTTC. Encoded protein: CAISSGSYEQYF.

The rearrangement uses TRBV4-3 and TRBJ2-3; 7 bases line up with TRBD1. This CDR3 spans 18 amino acids. The germline gives CDR1 LGHNA, CDR2 YSLEER. Trimming removed 0 bases from V and 1 base from J; junction bases left unmatched: 10. In DNA form, the CDR3 reads TGCGCCAGCAGCCAAGACGAGGGACAGCTGTGGGGCACAGATACGCAGTATTTT. Translated: CASSQDEGQLWGTDTQYF.

The chain employs TRBV7-8 and TRBJ1-1, with a tentative D call TRBD1 (5 bases). From germline, CDR1 is SGHVS and CDR2 FQNEAQ. Trimming took 1 base from V and 6 from J, leaving 9 bases between them. The CDR3 covers 13 residues. The CDR3 reads CASSLDRRAEAFF. The CDR3 region has the DNA TGTGCCAGCAGCTTAGACAGGCGCGCTGAAGCTTTCTTT. Looking up the rest from reference TRBV7-8 and TRBJ1-1 gives the full variable domain: GAGVSQSPRYKVAKRGQDVALRCDPISGHVSLFWYQQALGQGPEFLTYFQNEAQLDKSGLPSDRFFAERPEGSVSTLKIQRTQQEDSAVYLCASSLDRRAEAFFGQGTRLTVV.

The chain is built from TRBV10-2 and TRBJ1-1, with D possibly being TRBD1 (5 bases). V gave up 6 bases and J gave up 1 base, with 15 bases separating them. Germline V gene data show CDR1 as WSHSY and CDR2 as SAAADI. This CDR3 comprises 15 residues. This chain's CDR3 is CASRLLGGSNTEAFF. The CDR3 DNA reads TGCGCCAGCAGACTTTTGGGGGGGTCGAACACTGAAGCTTTCTTT.

The chain carries TRBV5-1 and TRBJ1-5; TRBD1 might be the D (6 bases). V was shortened by 0 bases and J by 2 bases, with 15 bases between the two germline ends. CDR3 size: 17 residues. Looked up from germline, CDR1 is SGHRS and CDR2 is YFSETQ. CDR3: CASSLGPQGGGNQPQHF. The CDR3 DNA reads as TGCGCCAGCAGCTTGGGCCCACAGGGTGGGGGCAATCAGCCCCAGCATTTT. Complete variable domain (other parts from reference TRBV5-1 and TRBJ1-5): KAGVTQTPRYLIKTRGQQVTLSCSPISGHRSVSWYQQTPGQGLQFLFEYFSETQRNKGNFPGRFSGRQFSNSRSEMNVSTLELGDSALYLCASSLGPQGGGNQPQHFGDGTRLSIL.

The chain employs TRBV3-1 (or the pseudogene TRBV3-2) and TRBJ1-3, with a tentative D call TRBD1 (5 bases). The CDR3 is 16 residues long. V lost 1 base to trimming and J lost 8 bases, with 18 bases between them. Germline CDR1 and CDR2: LGHDT and YNNKEL (reference sequence). CDR3 in amino acids: CASSQASSGIRDTIYF. Here the CDR3 DNA reads TGTGCCAGCAGCCAAGCGTCCTCGGGCATCAGGGACACCATATATTTT.

This clone showed up just once. V and J are TRBV9 and TRBJ2-1, with D possibly TRBD2 on 6 matching bases. CDR1 and CDR2 from the germline V gene are SGDLS and YYNGEE. The CDR3 runs 16 residues. Trimming took off 7 bases at V and 6 bases at J, with 23 bases between the two ends. The CDR3 loop is CASGRFQAGHFNEQFF. Written as DNA, the CDR3 is TGTGCCAGCGGTCGGTTCCAAGCGGGCCACTTCAATGAGCAGTTCTTC.

This chain links TRBV4-3 with TRBJ2-1, with D unclear. Per germline, CDR1 LGHNA and CDR2 YSLEER. The CDR3 loop spans 16 amino acids. V dropped 1 base and J dropped 2 bases, with 12 bases sitting between them. The CDR3 spells CASSQAFQPTYNEQFF. DNA of the CDR3: TGCGCCAGCAGCCAAGCTTTCCAACCTACCTACAATGAGCAGTTCTTC.

The gene calls are TRBV15 and TRBJ1-2; D is possibly TRBD1 (5 bases). V gave up 0 bases and J gave up 2 bases, with 10 bases separating them. Germline CDR1 is LNHNV and CDR2 is YYDKDF (reference sequence). The CDR3 is 15 residues long. This CDR3 is CATSRDHAGNYGYTF. CDR3 coding DNA: TGTGCCACCAGCAGAGATCACGCAGGGAACTATGGCTACACCTTC.

The V gene is TRBV27, the J gene TRBJ2-7, with 7 bases lining up with TRBD1. This CDR3 is built from 18 residues. Per germline, CDR1 MNHEY and CDR2 SMNVEV (reference sequence). J was trimmed by 0 bases and V by 2 bases; bases with no gene match: 13. This CDR3 is CASSLLSVRGSNSYEQYF. DNA of the CDR3: TGTGCCAGCAGTTTACTGAGTGTCAGGGGGTCAAACTCCTACGAGCAGTACTTC.

This clone was seen once. The chain uses TRBV15 and TRBJ1-4; 7 bases line up with TRBD1. With V trimmed by 1 base and J by 10 bases, 6 bases remained unmatched. The CDR3 covers 14 residues. Germline assignment: CDR1 LNHNV and CDR2 YYDKDF (reference sequence). The DNA for the CDR3 is TGTGCCACCAGCAGAGCCGGGACAGCGGCAAAACTGTTTTTT. Its protein is CATSRAGTAAKLFF.

CDR3 sequence: CASSIVGVSTEAFF. The CDR3, as DNA: TGTGCCAGTAGTATAGTAGGGGTGAGCACTGAAGCTTTCTTT. The rearrangement uses TRBV19 and TRBJ1-1; TRBD1 might be the D (5 bases). CDR1 is LNHDA, CDR2 SQIVND, per germline (reference sequence). Trimming took off 1 base at V and 4 bases at J, with 10 bases between the two ends. The CDR3 consists of 14 residues.

This chain uses TRBV29-1 with TRBJ2-2; weak D call: TRBD2 (5 bases). Trimming left V 5 bases short and J 6 bases short, with 7 bases between. The CDR3 contains 11 residues. The V gene's germline CDR1 is SQVTM and CDR2 ANQGSEA. CDR3 region: CSVPAAGELFF. The CDR3 DNA follows: TGCAGCGTTCCAGCGGCCGGGGAGCTGTTTTTT.

This clone was found a few times. The chain recombines TRBV10-1 with TRBJ1-5; maybe TRBD1 (6 bases). Germline V gene sequence: CDR1 WNHNN, CDR2 SYGVQD (reference sequence). The CDR3 totals 15 residues. Trimming removed 3 bases at V and 3 bases at J, with 12 bases between. CDR3 coding DNA: TGCGCCAGCAGTGATGGGGGACATAACAATCAGCCCCAGCATTTT. This translates into CASSDGGHNNQPQHF.

The chain links TRBV18 to TRBJ1-6; 10 bases fit TRBD1. V lost 3 bases, J lost 9 bases, and 11 bases stayed unmatched. CDR1 is KGHSH, CDR2 LQKENI, per germline. This CDR3 contains 17 residues. The CDR3 region is CASSPGATGGAGSPLHF. In DNA, the CDR3 is TGTGCCAGCTCACCCGGGGCGACAGGGGGCGCGGGTTCACCCCTCCACTTT.

V and J are TRBV9 and TRBJ2-3, with 8 bases identical to TRBD2. CDR1 is SGDLS and CDR2 is YYNGEE in the germline V gene. The CDR3 covers 16 residues. V lost 5 bases to trimming and J lost 0 bases; unmatched junction nucleotides: 8. The CDR3 bases are TGTGCCAGCAGTCACCCCCAGCGGGAGAGCACAGATACGCAGTATTTT. Amino acids: CASSHPQRESTDTQYF.

This clone has ten or more counts. The gene calls are TRBV7-2 and TRBJ2-1; 8 bases match TRBD2. Losses at the gene ends were 7 bases for V and 5 bases for J; bases not matched to a gene: 4. Looked up from germline, CDR1 is SGHTA and CDR2 is FQGNSA. The CDR3 runs to 13 residues. The CDR3 sequence is CASKRGGHNEQFF. In DNA, the CDR3 is TGTGCCAGCAAACGCGGGGGGCACAATGAGCAGTTCTTC.

The chain carries TRBV10-3 and TRBJ2-1; no definite D call. The V end was cut by 1 base, the J end by 6 bases, with 7 bases between. CDR3 length: 13 residues. Germline V gives CDR1 ENHRY, CDR2 SYGVKD. CDR3 loop: CAISELSGNEQFF. CDR3 nucleotide sequence: TGTGCCATCAGTGAGTTGTCAGGCAATGAGCAGTTCTTC.

The V gene is TRBV9, the J gene TRBJ2-1, with D maybe TRBD2 (6 bases). Germline-derived CDR1 and CDR2 are SGDLS and YYNGEE. V was cut by 3 bases and J by 1 base, with 11 bases left in between. The CDR3 totals 15 residues. CDR3 region: CASSAGTQSYNEQFF. The CDR3 nucleotides read TGTGCCAGCAGCGCCGGGACTCAGTCCTACAATGAGCAGTTCTTC.

This chain links TRBV7-2 with TRBJ1-1; 7 bases match TRBD1. Germline CDR1 reads SGHTA; CDR2 reads FQGNSA. J lost 4 bases, V lost 5 bases, and 10 bases had no gene match. CDR3 size: 15 residues. In DNA, the CDR3 is TGTGCCAGCAGCACCCGACAGGGTTGGGTCACTGAAGCTTTCTTT. It encodes CASSTRQGWVTEAFF.

This clone was seen a few times. This chain links TRBV19 with TRBJ2-2, with D maybe TRBD2 (5 bases). The CDR3 consists of 15 residues. Germline V lookup: CDR1 LNHDA, CDR2 SQIVND (reference sequence). Trimming shortened V by 5 bases and J by 6 bases, and 16 bases separated the two germline ends. CDR3 protein: CASSARNTRSGELFF. DNA of the CDR3: TGTGCCAGTAGTGCTCGAAATACTAGGTCCGGGGAGCTGTTTTTT.